Below, 7 T cell receptor beta chains from the same sample are listed, as sequenced in a study of cytomegalovirus exposure and HLA in healthy donors. PCR employed 60 Vbeta and 13 Jbeta primers. The protocol was immunoSEQ multiplex PCR, while the TCRdb copy is restricted to in-frame clones and leaves out a portion. In the table there are about 120,000 clones, 82% of which are singletons. The specimen sequenced was PBMCs. The receptors come from a woman aged 18-35 years in good health and CMV-seronegative.

This clone was found a few times. The chain is built from TRBV27 and TRBJ2-7; 7 positions match TRBD2. J lost 3 bases, V lost 5 bases, and 10 bases had no gene match. The CDR3 consists of 15 residues. The germline V gene has CDR1 MNHEY and CDR2 SMNVEV (reference sequence). CDR3 DNA: TGTGCCAGCAGTCTTCGCGGGGGTACGGTCTACGAGCAGTACTTC. Its translation: CASSLRGGTVYEQYF.

The V gene is TRBV5-4, the J gene TRBJ2-1, with 8 bases fitting TRBD1. The CDR3 has 15 amino acids. Germline V gives CDR1 SGHNT, CDR2 YYREEE (reference sequence). Trimming removed 4 bases from V and 7 bases from J; junction bases left unmatched: 10. The CDR3 coding sequence is TGTGCCAGCAGCCCTTCGCCGGACAGGGCGAATGAGCAGTTCTTC. Its protein product is CASSPSPDRANEQFF.

This rearrangement joins TRBV9 to TRBJ2-5, with TRBD1 matching 7 bases. The CDR3 is 14 residues long. Germline lookup yields CDR1 SGDLS and CDR2 YYNGEE. Trimming took 4 bases from V and 2 from J; bases not matched to a gene: 5. This chain's CDR3 is CASSPGQQQETQYF. In DNA form, the CDR3 reads TGTGCCAGCAGCCCGGGACAGCAACAAGAGACCCAGTACTTC.

The chain is built from TRBV2 and TRBJ2-3; TRBD2 is a possible D gene (5 bases). This CDR3 contains 15 residues. V was trimmed by 7 bases and J by 2 bases, leaving 16 bases between them. From germline, CDR1 is SNHLY and CDR2 FYNNEI. Written as DNA, the CDR3 is TGTGCCAGCAAAAGGAGGAGCGTAATCACAGATACGCAGTATTTT. Its translation: CASKRRSVITDTQYF.

V and J are TRBV6-5 and TRBJ1-2; tentatively, D is TRBD1 (5 bases). This CDR3 contains 14 residues. The germline V and J ends were trimmed by 7 bases and 1 base, with 13 bases remaining between them. From germline, CDR1 is MNHEY and CDR2 SVGAGI. CDR3 sequence reads: CASKRDGFNYGYTF. Here the CDR3 DNA reads TGTGCCAGCAAGCGGGACGGGTTTAACTATGGCTACACCTTC.

This sequence joins TRBV19 and TRBJ1-2, with a tentative D call TRBD1 (6 bases). The CDR3 length is 14 residues. Trimming took 5 bases from V and 4 from J, leaving 14 bases between them. The germline CDR1 and CDR2 sequences are LNHDA and SQIVND (reference sequence). The CDR3 DNA sequence: TGTGCCAGTAGTTCTGGGACATTTGGCTATGGCTACACCTTC. This codes for CASSSGTFGYGYTF.

DNA for the CDR3: TGCAGTGCTAGACGGGAATACGAGCAGTACTTC. Its protein is CSARREYEQYF. The gene calls are TRBV20-1 and TRBJ2-7; possibly TRBD2 for D (5 bases). The CDR3 is made up of 11 amino acids. Between the trimmed V and J ends, which lost 2 bases and 4 bases, there was a span of 6 bases. Per germline, CDR1 DFQATT and CDR2 SNEGSKA (reference sequence).